What follows is one TCR beta chain and its context. The time point denotes: after neoadjuvant nivolumab, at surgical resection. This entry belongs to a study of neoadjuvant anti-PD-1 for oral cavity cancer. The CDR3 covers 17 residues. In germline, CDR1 is LNHNV, CDR2 YYDKDF (reference sequence). The V gene end was trimmed by 1 base and the J gene end by 0 bases; junction bases not matched to a gene: 8. PBMC libraries mostly used around 460 ng of input genomic DNA, with six replicates per sample. Some clones are missing from TCRdb's copy, which holds only in-frame ones; the method was immunoSEQ multiplex PCR. This table has 8,000 to 10,000 clones, roughly 64% appearing once.

The sample in question was PBMCs, obtained after nivolumab (anti-PD-1) treatment. This clonotype was obtained from a person aged 40 to 85 with oral cavity squamous cell carcinoma. The chain combines TRBV15 with TRBJ2-7; 8 nucleotides match TRBD2. CDR3 amino acids: CATSRARTSGSSYEQYF. In DNA, the CDR3 is TGTGCCACCAGCAGAGCAAGAACTAGCGGCTCCTCCTACGAGCAGTACTTC.